This T cell receptor beta chain was sequenced for a study of blood T cells in healthy people across ages. The use of a sample-barcoded 5' primer and a J-beta primer mix characterized a second PCR of roughly 6 to 12 cycles. Sequencing recovered at least 2.5 million CDR3-containing paired-end reads from each sample. MiXCR, applied by TCRdb to the 5' RACE reads, yields one record per CDR3 protein. The sample records around 280,000 distinct CDR3 sequences, about 25% being singletons. The germline gives CDR1 MNHEY, CDR2 SVGAGI. The CDR3 has 15 residues. V dropped 4 bases and J dropped 3; count of bases not matched to a gene: 4.

Sequencing was done on a sample of blood. This receptor was obtained from a woman in her 70s in good health. This chain uses TRBV6-5 with TRBJ2-3, with 10 bases fitting TRBD1. The CDR3 here is CASSLGTGETDTQYF. CDR3 in DNA: TGTGCCAGCAGTTTGGGGACAGGGGAAACAGATACGCAGTATTTT.